This TCR beta chain was retrieved from a study of blood T cells in healthy people across ages. Study observations and caveats: Correlation between TCR beta diversity and naive T cell percentage was strong. Unsorted PBMC input precluded a conclusive naive versus antigen-experienced comparison.

On this clonotype itself: Its matching antigen is unknown.

This CDR3 region has 14 residues. The J segment lost 8 bases and the V segment lost 7 bases, leaving 7 bases of the junction unmatched. It was with a sample-barcoded 5' primer and a J-beta primer mix that a second PCR of about 6 to 11 cycles was run. TCRdb reanalysed the 5' RACE reads using MiXCR and keeps one entry per CDR3 protein. The table lists about 700,000 distinct CDR3 sequences, around 32% of them singletons. Sequences were obtained from blood. The clonotype originates from a woman older than 75 in good health. The rearrangement links TRBV12-3 or TRBV12-4 to TRBJ1-6; 8 nucleotides align to TRBD1. CDR3: CASTPTGEYSPLHF. The DNA of the CDR3 is TGTGCCAGCACCCCGACAGGGGAATATTCACCCCTCCACTTT.